Given below is one TCR beta chain in context. The target of this receptor is not known. No much larger clonotype is one base removed from it; base qualities were not supplied. Healthy HIV-negative adults with no recently reported acute infections or vaccinations were included as donors. All donors were Caucasian adults living in Nashville, Tennessee, USA. CD4+ T cells were enriched through magnetic negative selection, after which naive cells were positively selected on CD45RA and the remaining negative fraction served as the memory subset. Blood was obtained by leukapheresis, after which PBMCs were separated by Ficoll-Histopaque density gradient centrifugation and cryopreserved in liquid nitrogen vapor phase. Analytical flow cytometry was used to check the purity and quantity of each magnetically sorted T cell population. Each sorted fraction had its genomic DNA isolated and then quantified by UV absorbance on a Nanodrop 2000c.

Using the deep immunoSEQ assay, TCR CDR3 regions were amplified from genomic DNA by multiplex PCR. Genomic DNA extracted from each cell subset was distributed evenly over all wells of several immunoSEQ 96-well plates, and each plate served as one replicate. Each replicate PCR for sorted subsets received around 210 ng genomic DNA, equal to around 32,000 T cell genomes. Purified libraries were quantified with a Qubit 3.0 fluorometer, sized on a Bioanalyzer 2100, and re-quantified with the KAPA Library Quantification kit. Every immunoSEQ 96-well plate was sequenced on a dedicated single-read 150-cycle Illumina NextSeq 550 flow cell. On the study's bioinformatics: Because only junctional sequences without quality scores were contained in the immunoSEQ output, filtering matching that applied to full-length reads could not be performed. To assign V/J genes and CDR3, sequences were annotated against IMGT germline references using PyIR, a Python wrapper for IgBLAST v1.9. Any read was removed if the V/J assignment was weak (E-value above 1e-6), the CDR3 was missing, or the read contained stop codons, out-of-frame junctions, or ambiguous translated residues. V3J clonotypes were defined by identical inferred V gene, J gene, and CDR3 amino acid sequence. The percentage overlap between two repertoires was calculated by dividing the number of shared unique clonotypes by the size of the smaller repertoire. Repertoire richness was assessed with RTK rarefaction, the Chao1 estimator, and Recon v2.1 estimates of unobserved clonotypes. For all TCRbeta clonotypes obtained by the gDNA method from a few donors, generation probabilities were computed with OLGA. As stored in TCRdb, this immuneACCESS dataset retains in-frame rearrangements with V and J assigned. A fraction of the clones does not appear; measured against another copy, unresolved V genes explain less than half of the discrepancy, and the remainder lacks a known reason. The V and J calls and the clone size are those of that table, but D and trimming were determined from the DNA. The sample table lists roughly 2.5 million clones, roughly 92% of them with a count of one. The ten most abundant clones make up roughly 0.13% of the sample.

The data are from a study of shared clonotypes between healthy human individuals (dated by TCRdb to 2019 to 2021). Context from the whole study: The cohort included a few men and a couple of women between 18 and 49 years of age. Blood TCR repertoires of five healthy adults were deeply sequenced to estimate repertoire size and the extent of clonotype sharing between individuals. Leukapheresis yielded between about 0.94 and 8.9 billion PBMCs per donor. Per donor, three plates each were used for CD4 naive and CD4 memory, two for CD8 naive, and one for CD8 memory. Libraries were prepared and TCR repertoires were sequenced by different laboratories using diverse techniques, in order to increase sequencing depth and limit assay-specific biases.

On the study overall, not on this receptor specifically: Compared with non-shared clonotypes, clonotypes shared by all four sorted-subset donors had higher generation probabilities. Around 5% of naive CD4, roughly 3.5% of naive CD8, about 2.5% of memory CD4, and approximately 0.39% of memory CD8 clonotypes were shared across several donors. The small number of donors limited the genetic and exposure-history diversity represented. Sampling was restricted to blood, and TCR repertoires in tissue are likely to differ from TCR repertoires in blood. Larger estimated clonotype richness was generally found for naive subsets than for memory subsets. Incomplete sequencing was indicated by rarefaction of sorted-subset datasets, despite the large sequencing depth. Based on pairwise subsampling, the degree of clonotype sharing among donors was expected to be affected by sequencing depth.

Sequenced input: naive CD4+ T cells sorted from blood. Read against the paper, the sample's cell subset or site label means: CD45RA+ positively selected. The sequence came from a man aged 18 to 29 in good health.

CDR3 loop: CASSPGVLAALYEQYF. The sequenced DNA is TGTGCCAGCTCACCAGGTGTGCTAGCGGCACTCTACGAGCAGTACTTC. Recombination connected TRBV18 to TRBJ2-7; the central 7 bases match TRBD2. At the junction V is shortened by 2 bases and J by 3 bases; bases outside the gene matches: 10. CDR1 is given as KGHSH and CDR2 as LQKENI, both from the germline V gene. Including the terminal cysteine and phenylalanine, the CDR3 comprises 16 residues. The retained sequence is limited to the CDR3, 48 bases, with the frame set at the first base.